Presented here are 23 T cell receptor beta chains from one specimen sequenced in a study of esophageal squamous cell carcinoma under preoperative chemotherapy. Time point defined: after preoperative PTX-NDP chemotherapy. In TCRdb, the PCR reads were re-called with MiXCR into one record per CDR3 protein. This sample carries roughly 9,600 distinct CDR3 sequences, over 40% of them seen once, and the ten largest clones take around 14%. This material was obtained from a patient given preoperative chemotherapy. These TCRs come from a human donor with esophageal squamous cell carcinoma. The donor label of this sample is uncertain.

V usage is TRBV6-1 and J usage is TRBJ2-3, with 8 bases fitting TRBD2. Trimming cost V 5 bases and J 6 bases; bases outside gene matches: 7. The CDR3 has 14 amino acids. CDR1 is MNHNS, CDR2 SASEGT, per germline. CDR3 sequence reads: CASSSGSVGDTQYF. The CDR3 DNA reads TGTGCCAGCAGTAGCGGGAGTGTTGGGGATACGCAGTATTTT.

The J gene is TRBJ2-1, the V gene TRBV27; 12 bases map to TRBD2. J gave up 13 bases and V 5 bases, and 15 bases lay outside the gene matches. Germline lookup yields CDR1 MNHEY and CDR2 SMNVEV (reference sequence). CDR3 length: 16 residues. This CDR3 is CASSDGLAGYGETQFF. The CDR3 bases are TGTGCCAGCAGTGACGGACTAGCGGGATACGGTGAGACCCAGTTCTTC.

With respect to this clonotype: One end of the junction does not line up with germline, which may come from a read error. The V gene is TRBV7-2, the J gene TRBJ2-1; D unresolved. The germline CDR1 and CDR2 sequences are SGHTA and FQGNSA. The CDR3 has 13 residues. The CDR3 sequence: CASSFSRTNAQYF. CDR3 nucleotide sequence: TGTGCCAGCAGCTTTTCCCGCACCAATGCGCAGTATTTC.

This clonotype is categorized as medium-sized. This rearrangement joins TRBV12-3 or TRBV12-4 to TRBJ2-2; TRBD2 matches 7 bases. This CDR3 comprises 15 residues. Trimming removed 5 bases from V and 0 bases from J; junction bases left unmatched: 3. CDR3 sequence reads: CASSMLAANTGELFF. CDR3 bases: TGTGCCAGCAGTATGCTAGCGGCGAACACCGGGGAGCTGTTTTTT.

This clonotype was seen ten or more times. V usage is TRBV24-1 and J usage is TRBJ2-5; the match to TRBD1 covers 8 bases. The trim removed 9 bases at V and 11 bases at J, leaving 19 bases unmatched. Germline lookup yields CDR1 KGHDR and CDR2 SFDVKD. The CDR3 is 15 amino acids. Written as DNA, the CDR3 is TGTGCCACCGGCTCACCGGGACAGGCGGACAATGAGCAGTACTTC. Translated, it gives CATGSPGQADNEQYF.

This chain joins TRBV6-1 and TRBJ2-1; TRBD2 matches at 8 bases. Trimming cost V 6 bases and J 8 bases; bases outside gene matches: 15. CDR3 size: 16 residues. CDR1 MNHNS and CDR2 SASEGT come from the germline V gene. CDR3 protein: CASRDRAGEVPDEQFF. The CDR3 DNA follows: TGTGCCAGCAGGGATAGAGCGGGAGAAGTCCCCGATGAGCAGTTCTTC.

V gene TRBV27 combines with J gene TRBJ2-5, with D possibly called TRBD1 or TRBD2 (5 bases each). The J call is doubtful: the DNA matches TRBJ2-3 better. There are 15 residues in the CDR3. Germline CDR1 MNHEY, CDR2 SMNVEV (reference sequence). CDR3 residues: CAASFWGLSQETQYF. The CDR3 DNA reads TGTGCCGCCAGTTTCTGGGGGTTGTCCCAAGAGACCCAGTATTTT.

The genes are TRBV6-1 and TRBJ2-3; D may correspond to TRBD1 or TRBD2 (7 bases each). The CDR3 is 15 amino acids. The germline V gene has CDR1 MNHNS and CDR2 SASEGT. Here the CDR3 reads CGRGEGGRGGETQYF. CDR3 in DNA: TGTGGCAGGGGGGAAGGGGGGAGGGGGGGAGAGACCCAGTATTTT.

Comments on this clonotype: At one end the junction does not follow the germline gene, possibly because of a read error. This chain uses TRBV6-1 with TRBJ2-2, with D hard to call. In germline, CDR1 is MNHNS, CDR2 SASEGT. The CDR3 runs to 13 residues. This CDR3 reads CARGCGKENEQFF. CDR3 nucleotide sequence: TGTGCCAGGGGTTGTGGGAAAGAAAATGAGCAGTTTTTT.

In regard to this clonotype: The junction and the germline gene differ at one end; a read error may be behind it. The chain links TRBV27 to TRBJ2-4, with D possibly TRBD2 on 6 matching bases. CDR1 is MNHEY, CDR2 SMNVEV, per germline (reference sequence). The CDR3 spans 15 residues. The CDR3 region has the DNA TGTGCCAGCAGTCTGGGGCGGGGAGCCAAAAACACTCAGTACTTC. This sequence encodes CASSLGRGAKNTQYF.

Ten or more counts support this clonotype. The V gene is TRBV18, the J gene TRBJ2-1; TRBD1 matches 9 bases. The CDR3 contains 15 residues. The germline CDR1 and CDR2 sequences are KGHSH and LQKENI. J gave up 6 bases and V 6 bases, and 9 bases lay outside the gene matches. The CDR3 DNA reads as TGTGCCAGCTCGCCAGGGACAGGGATCGGCAATGAGCAGTTCTTC. Protein: CASSPGTGIGNEQFF.

This clonotype was found a few times. The chain joins TRBV7-2 to TRBJ2-5, with a possible D match to TRBD2 (5 bases). Germline CDR1 and CDR2: SGHTA and FQGNSA. The length of the CDR3 is 14 residues. V dropped 3 bases and J dropped 5 bases, with 13 bases sitting between them. CDR3 region: CASSFGQPGETQYF. The CDR3 bases are TGTGCCAGCAGCTTTGGGCAGCCGGGGGAGACCCAGTACTTC.

As for this clonotype: At one of its ends the junction is not consistent with the germline gene, which may arise from a read error. The chain recombines TRBV6-1 with TRBJ2-1; D is unclear. The germline V gene encodes CDR1 MNHNS and CDR2 SASEGT. The CDR3 covers 13 residues. CDR3 nucleotides: TGTGCCAGCAGCGCCTCCGGGCAAGAGGCCCAGACCTTC. Amino acids: CASSASGQEAQTF.

Note on this clonotype: At one boundary the junction diverges from the germline segment, which might be a read error. This chain links TRBV11-3 with TRBJ2-1; D is perhaps TRBD1 or TRBD2 (7 bases each). The closer fit of TRBJ2-7 to the DNA end suggests the J call may be wrong. CDR3 length: 14 amino acids. The germline CDR1 and CDR2 sequences are SGHNT and YENEEA. The CDR3 spells CGSRGGRATNMQYF. Here the CDR3 DNA reads TGTGGCAGCAGGGGGGGGAGAGCCACAAACATGCAGTACTTC.

Many counts were recorded for this clonotype. The chain is built from TRBV6-1 and TRBJ2-7; 7 bases match TRBD1. The CDR3 is made up of 14 amino acids. Trimming removed 4 bases from V and 3 bases from J; junction bases left unmatched: 6. Germline CDR1 is MNHNS and CDR2 is SASEGT. The CDR3 DNA follows: TGTGCCAGCAGTGGAAGACAGGGATTCTACGAGCAGTACTTC. It yields the protein CASSGRQGFYEQYF.

Regarding this clonotype: A single base separates this from a much larger clone, so it may be a read error. The rearrangement joins TRBV5-4 to TRBJ2-5, with D possibly called TRBD1 or TRBD2 (5 bases each). The CDR3 loop spans 16 amino acids. CDR1 and CDR2 (germline): SGHNT, YYREEE (reference sequence). V was cut by 3 bases and J by 2 bases, with 17 bases left in between. In DNA, the CDR3 is TGTGCCAGCAGCTGGGACGACAGCGACCAACAAGAGACCCAGTACTTC. Translating gives CASSWDDSDQQETQYF.

The CDR3 is CASSYQGLAYDTQYF. The DNA of the CDR3 is TGTGCCAGCAGTTACCAGGGACTAGCGTACGATACGCAGTATTTT. The rearrangement joins TRBV6-5 to TRBJ2-3, with 10 bases aligning to TRBD2. Germline V CDR1 and CDR2: MNHEY, SVGAGI. CDR3 length: 15 amino acids. V lost 2 bases and J lost 6; bases outside the gene matches: 5.

This rearrangement joins TRBV6-1 to TRBJ2-1, with TRBD2 matching over 12 bases. The J call may be incorrect, as the DNA end agrees better with TRBJ2-7. This CDR3 region has 14 residues. Germline CDR1 reads MNHNS; CDR2 reads SASEGT. In nucleotides, the CDR3 is TGTGCCAGCGCGGGACTAGCGGGTTACAATGAGCAGTACTTC. Its translation: CASAGLAGYNEQYF.

There are many counts of this clonotype. This sequence joins TRBV5-1 and TRBJ2-5; 7 bases map to TRBD2. This CDR3 spans 14 amino acids. From germline, CDR1 is SGHRS and CDR2 YFSETQ. The V segment lost 4 bases and the J segment 11 bases; nucleotides outside the gene matches: 14. The CDR3 region has the DNA TGCGCCAGCAGCCCTGAGCGGGGTCTGGATGAGCAGTACTTC. It encodes CASSPERGLDEQYF.

This chain uses TRBV6-1 with TRBJ2-3; D is undetermined. V lost 8 bases and J 5 bases, leaving 14 bases between the germline ends. Germline V lookup: CDR1 MNHNS, CDR2 SASEGT. This CDR3 is built from 13 residues. The CDR3 spells CASGDQVGDTQYF. CDR3 DNA sequence: TGTGCCAGCGGGGATCAAGTTGGAGATACGCAGTATTTT.

The chain combines TRBV6-5 with TRBJ1-1; tentatively, D is TRBD1 (6 bases). V lost 2 bases, J lost 4 bases, and 11 bases lay in between. CDR3 length: 14 residues. CDR1 MNHEY and CDR2 SVGAGI come from the germline V gene. In nucleotides, the CDR3 is TGTGCCAGCAGTTACGGGGGGCAGCGCACTGAAGCTTTCTTT. Protein: CASSYGGQRTEAFF.

This chain joins TRBV12-3 or TRBV12-4 and TRBJ2-5; the match to TRBD2 covers 8 bases. CDR3 length: 14 residues. Trimming removed 5 bases from V and 10 bases from J; junction bases left unmatched: 12. The CDR3 sequence is CASSVGAGGKSQYF. The CDR3 nucleotides are TGTGCCAGCAGTGTTGGGGCGGGGGGAAAGAGCCAGTACTTC.

This clonotype has a count of ten or more. This may be a read error, as it is one base from a much larger clone. This sequence joins TRBV7-2 and TRBJ2-1; D unclear. This CDR3 is 14 amino acids long. Germline V gene lookup returns CDR1 SGHTA and CDR2 FQGNSA. Trimming left V 1 base short and J 13 bases short, with 17 bases between. The CDR3 is CASSLGGYRETQFF. In nucleotides, the CDR3 is TGTGCCAGCAGCTTAGGGGGTTACAGAGAGACCCAGTTCTTC.